This TCR beta chain is from a study of blood T cell repertoires in COVID-19. Overall study: The United States, Italy and Spain supplied acute and convalescent COVID-19 samples. T cells, B-cell-depleted T cells, or PBMCs provided the cDNA or gDNA that served as material.

Authors' data handling: Reference gene primers were amplified, and this amplification served to estimate nucleated cell counts. Sequenced by immunoSEQ multiplex PCR; TCRdb stores in-frame clones only, minus some. V and J calls and clone size are given by that table; D and trimming were obtained from the DNA. Of 55,000 to 70,000 clones listed, roughly 91% are singletons. This CDR3 has 14 residues. The V segment lost 6 bases and the J segment 7 bases; nucleotides outside the gene matches: 7. Per germline, CDR1 WSHSY and CDR2 SAAADI. The chain combines TRBV10-2 with TRBJ1-4; the match to TRBD1 covers 8 bases. The sequencing sample was made of peripheral blood. The source is a woman younger than 35 with acute or convalescent COVID-19. CDR3 protein: CASRDRVRGEKLFF. The CDR3 DNA sequence: TGCGCCAGCAGGGACAGGGTACGGGGTGAAAAACTGTTTTTT.